These 12 T cell receptor beta chains were all obtained from the same sample, sequenced in a study of shared clonotypes between healthy human individuals (dated by TCRdb to the early 2020s). CD8 naive samples consisted of CD45RO-negative cells that were positively selected for CCR7, yielding a CD45RA+CCR7+ population without TemRA cells. Library preparation used the immunoSEQ multiplex PCR assay. TCRdb holds this immuneACCESS table with in-frame rearrangements only. Some clones are missing; in checked studies, unresolved V genes explain under half, and the rest has no known cause. The sample has under 1 million clones on record, around 96% of them singletons. The leading ten clones occupy less than 0.25% of the sample. Sequencing was carried out using naive CD8+ T cells sorted from blood. What this sample's cell subset or site label stands for: CD45RA+CCR7+. The origin of the receptors is a man aged 30 to 39 in good health.

This chain uses TRBV5-4 with TRBJ2-1; D is undetermined. The CDR3 has 15 residues. V was trimmed by 0 bases and J by 0 bases, leaving 7 bases between them. Germline V gene lookup returns CDR1 SGHNT and CDR2 YYREEE (reference sequence). The CDR3 DNA reads TGTGCCAGCAGCTTGGACTTCCTCTCCTACAATGAGCAGTTCTTC. Residues: CASSLDFLSYNEQFF.

This rearrangement joins TRBV4-3 to TRBJ2-7, with unresolved D. The CDR3 contains 13 residues. CDR1 and CDR2 from the germline V gene are LGHNA and YSLEER. Trimming left V 6 bases short and J 3 bases short, with 12 bases between. CDR3 in amino acids: CASSPRFLYEQYF. DNA for the CDR3: TGCGCCAGCAGTCCAAGATTCCTCTACGAGCAGTACTTC.

The rearrangement uses TRBV27 and TRBJ2-1; no clear D gene. The CDR3 runs 12 residues. V shed 7 bases and J shed 9 bases, with 13 bases lying between them. Germline lookup yields CDR1 MNHEY and CDR2 SMNVEV (reference sequence). For the CDR3, the DNA is TGTGCCAGCACCGGTGGGCCCAGTGAGCAGTTCTTC. Translation gives CASTGGPSEQFF.

CDR3 nucleotides: TGTGCCAGCAGCCGAACAGGGGACGTAAGCTACGAGCAGTACTTC. It translates to CASSRTGDVSYEQYF. The chain recombines TRBV7-9 with TRBJ2-7, with 7 nucleotides matching TRBD1. With V trimmed by 5 bases and J by 3 bases, 10 bases remained unmatched. This CDR3 has 15 residues. Germline CDR1 and CDR2: SEHNR and FQNEAQ (reference sequence).

This sequence joins TRBV4-1 and TRBJ1-2, with 10 positions matching TRBD1. The CDR3 has 17 residues. Germline values: CDR1 MGHRA, CDR2 YSYEKL. The J segment lost 6 bases and the V segment lost 2 bases, leaving 12 bases of the junction unmatched. The CDR3 DNA reads TGCGCCAGCAGCCAAAACATAATGACAGGGGGCGTTCATGGCTACACCTTC. Its protein product is CASSQNIMTGGVHGYTF.

The chain combines TRBV9 with TRBJ2-7; 9 bases match TRBD1. The CDR3 contains 15 residues. V shed 5 bases and J 1 base; nucleotides not matched to a gene: 7. Germline loops: CDR1 SGDLS, CDR2 YYNGEE. This chain's CDR3 is CASSEGQGLSYEQYF. The CDR3 DNA sequence: TGTGCCAGCAGTGAAGGACAGGGGCTGTCCTACGAGCAGTACTTC.

The J gene is TRBJ2-7, the V gene TRBV5-8; D ambiguous. The germline gives CDR1 SGHTS, CDR2 YDEGEE. Between the trimmed V and J ends, which lost 4 bases and 6 bases, there was a span of 8 bases. The CDR3 is 11 amino acids. The CDR3 spells CASSPGLEQYF. The CDR3 DNA reads TGTGCCAGCAGCCCGGGTCTCGAGCAGTACTTC.

The genes are TRBV7-8 and TRBJ1-4; perhaps TRBD1 as D (5 bases). Looked up from germline, CDR1 is SGHVS and CDR2 is FQNEAQ. The CDR3 runs to 15 residues. V lost 1 base and J lost 5, with 11 bases in between. CDR3 sequence (DNA): TGTGCCAGCAGCTTAGTCTACAGGCCAAATGAAAAACTGTTTTTT. Encoded protein: CASSLVYRPNEKLFF.

Points on this clone: Other nucleotide sequences in the sample specify the same CDR3. The chain recombines TRBV5-1 with TRBJ2-7, with TRBD1 identical over 7 bases. Germline V CDR1 and CDR2: SGHRS, YFSETQ. V lost 0 bases, J lost 1 base, and 1 base stayed unmatched. This CDR3 has 14 residues. For the CDR3, the DNA is TGCGCCAGCAGCTTGGCGACAGGGTCCTACGAGCAGTACTTC. This translates into CASSLATGSYEQYF.

The chain recombines TRBV19 with TRBJ1-1; 9 bases fit TRBD1. V lost 3 bases to trimming and J lost 3 bases; unmatched junction nucleotides: 5. This CDR3 contains 15 residues. CDR1 and CDR2 (germline): LNHDA, SQIVND (reference sequence). The CDR3 nucleotides are TGTGCCAGTAGTATTGGAGGGACAGGGCACACTGAAGCTTTCTTT. Translation: CASSIGGTGHTEAFF.

The V gene is TRBV9, the J gene TRBJ2-7, with 11 bases aligning to TRBD2. Trimming took 0 bases from V and 5 from J; bases not matched to a gene: 4. The CDR3 loop spans 15 amino acids. Germline V gene sequence: CDR1 SGDLS, CDR2 YYNGEE. The DNA of the CDR3 is TGTGCCAGCAGCGTAGATAGCGGGAGGGGAAACGAGCAGTACTTC. It is translated as CASSVDSGRGNEQYF.

V is TRBV27 and J is TRBJ2-7, with D uncertain. Germline CDR1 is MNHEY and CDR2 is SMNVEV (reference sequence). The length of the CDR3 is 16 residues. With 3 bases removed from V and 0 bases from J, the gap between germline ends came to 15 bases. In nucleotides, the CDR3 is TGTGCCAGCAGTTTCTCCCACAGTCCTAGCTCCTACGAGCAGTACTTC. This encodes CASSFSHSPSSYEQYF.